The 18 T cell receptor beta chains reported below all come from one sample, sequenced in a study of cytomegalovirus exposure and HLA in healthy donors. 60 Vbeta and 13 Jbeta primers were used in PCR. Assay: immunoSEQ multiplex PCR; the TCRdb copy retains only in-frame clones and omits some. The sample shows approximately 190,000 clones, around 84% of them seen only once. The sample consisted of PBMCs. The receptors were sampled from a man aged 35-49 years in good health and CMV-seropositive.

V is TRBV28 and J is TRBJ2-2; possible D gene TRBD1, 6 bases. The CDR3 covers 14 residues. The V gene lost 5 bases and the J gene lost 3 bases, with 10 bases spanning the gap. Germline lookup yields CDR1 MDHEN and CDR2 SYDVKM. CDR3 in amino acids: CASSPRTDTGELFF. The CDR3 DNA reads TGTGCCAGCAGTCCCAGGACAGACACCGGGGAGCTGTTTTTT.

The genes are TRBV10-3 and TRBJ1-2; no reliable D call. This CDR3 is built from 13 residues. Trimming removed 2 bases at V and 6 bases at J, with 10 bases between. From germline, CDR1 is ENHRY and CDR2 SYGVKD. As DNA, the CDR3 is TGTGCCATCAGTGAGCGGGAAGTGAATGGCTACACCTTC. It specifies CAISEREVNGYTF.

The V and J genes are TRBV6-5 and TRBJ2-1; 8 bases are shared with TRBD2. Unmatched junction bases numbered 5, after V lost 8 bases and J lost 8 bases. The length of the CDR3 is 12 residues. Germline values: CDR1 MNHEY, CDR2 SVGAGI. This CDR3 reads CASQRESDEQFF. The CDR3 DNA reads as TGTGCCAGCCAGCGGGAGAGTGATGAGCAGTTCTTC.

V gene TRBV28 combines with J gene TRBJ2-5; the D gene is possibly TRBD1 (6 bases). The J call could be wrong; TRBJ2-7 is a better fit for the DNA end. The CDR3 has 16 amino acids. Germline CDR1 reads MDHEN; CDR2 reads SYDVKM. The CDR3 region has the DNA TGTGCCAGCAGCTCCCCGACCGGGACACCCCTCTACGAGCAGTACTTC. It is translated as CASSSPTGTPLYEQYF.

This clone has only one observation. CDR3 region: CASSEGGFGGYTF. CDR3 sequence (DNA): TGTGCCAGCAGTGAAGGAGGGTTCGGTGGCTACACCTTC. This chain connects TRBV6-1 to TRBJ1-2; the D is unclear. The germline V and J ends were trimmed by 1 base and 7 bases, with 10 bases remaining between them. The CDR3 runs 13 residues. CDR1 and CDR2 (germline): MNHNS, SASEGT.

For the CDR3, the DNA is TGCGCCAGCAGCGGGGGGGCTGGGGCCAACGTCCTGACTTTC. Translation: CASSGGAGANVLTF. V usage is TRBV5-1 and J usage is TRBJ2-6; 7 nucleotides match TRBD2. This CDR3 spans 14 amino acids. V shed 4 bases and J 2 bases; nucleotides not matched to a gene: 0. Germline loops: CDR1 SGHRS, CDR2 YFSETQ.

The chain links TRBV4-1 to TRBJ2-7; D unclear. Per the germline V gene, CDR1 is MGHRA and CDR2 is YSYEKL. Trimming removed 2 bases from V and 3 bases from J, with 11 bases in between. CDR3 size: 14 residues. Here the CDR3 reads CASSQIPGDYEQYF. CDR3 in DNA: TGCGCCAGCAGCCAAATCCCCGGAGACTACGAGCAGTACTTC.

This clone was recorded only once. This chain connects TRBV29-1 to TRBJ2-5; maybe TRBD2 (5 bases). Trimming left V 4 bases short and J 2 bases short, with 11 bases between. This CDR3 spans 13 amino acids. Germline CDR1 reads SQVTM; CDR2 reads ANQGSEA. The CDR3 is CSVGTGMQETQYF. The DNA for the CDR3 is TGCAGCGTTGGGACGGGGATGCAAGAGACCCAGTACTTC. Drawing the rest from reference TRBV29-1 and TRBJ2-5, the complete variable domain is SAVISQKPSRDICQRGTSLTIQCQVDSQVTMMFWYRQQPGQSLTLIATANQGSEATYESGFVIDKFPISRPNLTFSTLTVSNMSPEDSSIYLCSVGTGMQETQYFGPGTRLLVL.

The gene calls are TRBV18 and TRBJ2-5; TRBD1 matches at 7 bases. The V gene's germline CDR1 is KGHSH and CDR2 LQKENI. The CDR3 is made up of 13 amino acids. The V segment lost 4 bases and the J segment 4 bases; nucleotides outside the gene matches: 3. CDR3 in amino acids: CASSQGQPETQYF. CDR3 in DNA: TGTGCCAGCTCACAGGGACAGCCAGAGACCCAGTACTTC.

The V gene is TRBV6-5, the J gene TRBJ2-7; no firm D call. Germline V gene data show CDR1 as MNHEY and CDR2 as SVGAGI. V dropped 0 bases and J dropped 2 bases, with 11 bases sitting between them. The CDR3 has 15 amino acids. The CDR3: CASSYSLASAYEQYF. The CDR3 DNA reads as TGTGCCAGCAGTTACTCGTTGGCCAGCGCCTACGAGCAGTACTTC.

This chain links TRBV2 with TRBJ1-5, with 7 bases identical to TRBD1. CDR3 length: 14 amino acids. Germline V CDR1 and CDR2: SNHLY, FYNNEI. J was trimmed by 8 bases and V by 7 bases; bases with no gene match: 11. In DNA, the CDR3 is TGTGCCAGCAAGAGACAGGGCGGTGTTAAGCCCCAGCATTTT. Protein product: CASKRQGGVKPQHF.

The rearrangement links TRBV18 to TRBJ2-7; D possibly corresponds to TRBD1 (9 bases). This CDR3 has 15 residues. The V gene's germline CDR1 is KGHSH and CDR2 LQKENI. The V gene lost 2 bases and the J gene lost 6 bases, with 17 bases spanning the gap. CDR3 protein: CASSPAGGQGSEQYF. The CDR3 DNA reads as TGTGCCAGCTCACCAGCGGGAGGACAGGGGTCCGAGCAGTACTTC.

The V and J genes are TRBV6-5 and TRBJ1-2; 9 bases fit TRBD1. Germline values: CDR1 MNHEY, CDR2 SVGAGI. V shed 4 bases, J shed 13 bases, and the junction held 16 bases outside the gene matches. CDR3 length: 15 amino acids. CDR3 DNA sequence: TGTGCCAGCAGTTTCTTCCGGGACAGGGTGTGCGAGTCCACCTTC. Its protein product is CASSFFRDRVCESTF.

The genes are TRBV7-9 and TRBJ2-3; 8 bases are shared with TRBD1. J lost 5 bases, V lost 3 bases, and 1 base had no gene match. From germline, CDR1 is SEHNR and CDR2 FQNEAQ (reference sequence). The CDR3 is 13 residues long. This CDR3 reads CASSFTGGDTQYF. Here the CDR3 DNA reads TGTGCCAGCAGCTTCACAGGGGGAGATACGCAGTATTTT.

V and J are TRBV5-4 and TRBJ2-5; 16 bases fit TRBD2. The CDR3 spans 18 residues. CDR1 is SGHNT and CDR2 is YYREEE in the germline V gene (reference sequence). With V trimmed by 5 bases and J by 1 base, 8 bases remained unmatched. CDR3 coding DNA: TGTGCCAGCAGTTCGGGACTAGCGGGGGGGCCTTCCCAAGAGACCCAGTACTTC. Residues: CASSSGLAGGPSQETQYF.

The chain recombines TRBV13 with TRBJ1-5, with 12 positions matching TRBD1. Germline CDR1 PRHDT, CDR2 FYEKMQ (reference sequence). This CDR3 has 17 amino acids. Unmatched junction bases numbered 5, after V lost 5 bases and J lost 0 bases. The CDR3 protein is CASSQGQGAFSNQPQHF. CDR3 sequence (DNA): TGTGCCAGCAGCCAGGGACAGGGGGCGTTTAGCAATCAGCCCCAGCATTTT.

This clone was seen a handful of times. The rearrangement uses TRBV29-1 and TRBJ2-1; 7 nucleotides line up with TRBD2. The V segment lost 6 bases and the J segment 2 bases; nucleotides outside the gene matches: 13. Germline loops: CDR1 SQVTM, CDR2 ANQGSEA. This CDR3 comprises 16 residues. The CDR3 coding sequence is TGCAGCGTACCCCTCCTCCCTGGGGGGGCCTACAATGAGCAGTTCTTC. This sequence encodes CSVPLLPGGAYNEQFF.

The rearrangement links TRBV6-5 to TRBJ2-1; a possible D gene is TRBD1 (6 bases). Germline assignment: CDR1 MNHEY and CDR2 SVGAGI. V was clipped by 5 bases and J by 7 bases, with 12 bases between them. This CDR3 contains 13 residues. CDR3 sequence: CASSTPTGNEQFF. As DNA, the CDR3 is TGTGCCAGCAGTACCCCGACAGGTAATGAGCAGTTCTTC.